The clone carrying this T cell receptor beta chain was observed a handful of times. Its antigen remains unknown. One entry per CDR3 protein, called by TCRdb with MiXCR from the RT-PCR reads. Among around 570,000 distinct CDR3 sequences listed, around 11% were seen once. This specimen belongs to a study of response to subunit inactivated influenza vaccine. Findings and caveats of the study: Few additional T cells are recruited per seasonal influenza vaccination, authors suggested.

The V end lost 3 bases, the J end lost 1 base, and 15 bases lay between the germline ends. The CDR3 consists of 17 residues. The sample was also reused in another study, on T cells expressing NK-cell markers. That report notes: 5'RACE template switching with UMIs generated TCR beta cDNA.

The starting material was PBMCs from blood, obtained on the day of vaccination. The TCR sequence derives from a middle-aged man who received an inactivated influenza vaccine. The genes are TRBV12-3 or TRBV12-4 and TRBJ2-2, with D possibly TRBD2 on 5 matching bases. The CDR3 here is CASSFVGSEGNTGELFF. DNA of the CDR3: TGTGCCAGCAGTTTTGTTGGAAGCGAGGGGAACACCGGGGAGCTGTTTTTT.